The rows below give T cell receptor beta chains drawn from one sample of a study of blood T cell repertoires in COVID-19. TCRdb keeps only in-frame clones here, not all; method: immunoSEQ multiplex PCR. The repertoire includes tens of thousands of clones, about nine tenths of them detected once, and over 15% sits in the top ten. The sequencing input was peripheral blood. The receptors were sampled from a man older than 75 in a cohort sampled during active COVID-19. CDR3s include the opening cysteine and the closing phenylalanine or tryptophan. D genes are given only for firm matches. Expanded clones get a size class; other rows say once, few or many, or leave the size out.

v_call: TRBV27; j_call: TRBJ1-6; d_call: -; clone_size: -; cdr3_aa: CASTLGHHNSPLHF; cdr3_nt: TGTGCCAGCACCTTGGGGCACCATAATTCACCCCTCCACTTT
v_call: TRBV27; j_call: TRBJ2-3; d_call: -; clone_size: -; cdr3_aa: CASSFQGTDTQYF; cdr3_nt: TGTGCCAGCAGTTTTCAGGGCACAGATACGCAGTATTTT
v_call: TRBV29-1; j_call: TRBJ2-5; d_call: -; clone_size: once; cdr3_aa: CSVAKIQETQYF; cdr3_nt: TGCAGCGTTGCCAAAATTCAAGAGACCCAGTACTTC
v_call: TRBV3-1/TRBV3-2; j_call: TRBJ2-5; d_call: TRBD1; clone_size: few; cdr3_aa: CASSHIGQGGGKTQYF; cdr3_nt: TGTGCCAGCAGCCACATAGGACAGGGTGGGGGAAAGACCCAGTACTTC
v_call: TRBV12-3/TRBV12-4; j_call: TRBJ2-2; d_call: TRBD1; clone_size: -; cdr3_aa: CASDRGNTGELFF; cdr3_nt: TGTGCCAGTGACAGGGGTAACACCGGGGAGCTGTTTTTT
v_call: TRBV12-3/TRBV12-4; j_call: TRBJ2-4; d_call: -; clone_size: -; cdr3_aa: CASSFQAKNIQYF; cdr3_nt: TGTGCCAGCAGTTTCCAGGCCAAAAACATTCAGTACTTC
v_call: TRBV6-5; j_call: TRBJ2-3; d_call: -; clone_size: -; cdr3_aa: CASSLEDTQYF; cdr3_nt: TGTGCCAGCAGTTTAGAAGATACGCAGTATTTT
v_call: TRBV10-3; j_call: TRBJ2-4; d_call: -; clone_size: -; cdr3_aa: CAISEYPRAVAKNIQYF; cdr3_nt: TGTGCCATCAGTGAGTACCCGAGAGCGGTAGCCAAAAACATTCAGTACTTC
v_call: TRBV28; j_call: TRBJ2-5; d_call: TRBD1; clone_size: -; cdr3_aa: CASRRTGTGEETQYF; cdr3_nt: TGTGCCAGCAGAAGAACCGGGACAGGGGAAGAGACCCAGTACTTC
v_call: TRBV19; j_call: TRBJ2-3; d_call: -; clone_size: -; cdr3_aa: CASKRGGGTDTQYF; cdr3_nt: TGTGCCAGTAAGAGGGGAGGAGGCACAGATACGCAGTATTTT
v_call: TRBV5-1; j_call: TRBJ1-6; d_call: TRBD1; clone_size: once; cdr3_aa: CASAGTVNSPLHF; cdr3_nt: TGCGCCAGCGCCGGGACAGTTAATTCACCCCTCCACTTT
v_call: TRBV10-2; j_call: TRBJ2-1; d_call: TRBD2; clone_size: -; cdr3_aa: CASSEGLADEQFF; cdr3_nt: TGCGCCAGCAGTGAGGGACTAGCGGACGAGCAGTTCTTC
v_call: TRBV3-1/TRBV3-2; j_call: TRBJ2-1; d_call: -; clone_size: once; cdr3_aa: CASSQQDKNNEQFF; cdr3_nt: TGTGCCAGCAGTCAACAAGACAAGAACAATGAGCAGTTCTTC
v_call: TRBV7-8; j_call: TRBJ2-3; d_call: TRBD2; clone_size: -; cdr3_aa: CASSLPNTSGATDTQYF; cdr3_nt: TGTGCCAGCAGCTTACCCAATACTAGCGGCGCCACAGATACGCAGTATTTT
v_call: TRBV9; j_call: TRBJ2-5; d_call: TRBD1; clone_size: -; cdr3_aa: CASSGPGGETQYF; cdr3_nt: TGTGCCAGCAGCGGACCAGGGGGAGAGACCCAGTACTTC
v_call: TRBV25-1; j_call: TRBJ1-4; d_call: -; clone_size: -; cdr3_aa: CASSGGETNEKLFF; cdr3_nt: TGTGCCAGCAGTGGAGGAGAAACTAATGAAAAACTGTTTTTT
v_call: TRBV19; j_call: TRBJ2-5; d_call: TRBD2; clone_size: once; cdr3_aa: CASSKRTSGVETQYF; cdr3_nt: TGTGCCAGTAGTAAGAGGACTAGCGGGGTTGAGACCCAGTACTTC